The rows below give T cell receptor beta chains drawn from one sample of a study of blood T cell repertoires in COVID-19. The assay was immunoSEQ multiplex PCR, and TCRdb's table has in-frame clones only and misses some. The data contain roughly 110,000 clones, around nine tenths of them seen just once; the ten biggest clones take up roughly 1.3%. Sequencing was done on a sample of peripheral blood. These receptors all come from a woman aged 25-40 years with acute or convalescent COVID-19. The CDR3 runs from the conserved cysteine through the conserved F or W. D genes are given only for firm matches. Part of the rows lack a size; the others show once, few, many or a class for expanded clones.

clone size: .
V gene: TRBV3-1/TRBV3-2
D gene: TRBD2
J gene: TRBJ2-3
CDR3 protein: CASSQSVLAGGPADTQYF
CDR3 DNA: TGTGCCAGCAGCCAGTCAGTTCTAGCGGGAGGGCCGGCGGATACGCAGTATTTT

clone size: .
V gene: TRBV9
D gene: TRBD2
J gene: TRBJ2-3
CDR3 protein: CASSVATGTSGIGDTQYF
CDR3 DNA: TGTGCCAGCAGCGTAGCTACCGGGACTAGCGGGATTGGAGATACGCAGTATTTT

clone size: .
V gene: TRBV5-4
D gene: TRBD1
J gene: TRBJ1-1
CDR3 protein: CASSAGTGREAFF
CDR3 DNA: TGTGCCAGCAGCGCCGGGACAGGGAGGGAAGCTTTCTTT

clone size: few
V gene: TRBV7-9
D gene: .
J gene: TRBJ2-6
CDR3 protein: CASSLDVAESGANVLTF
CDR3 DNA: TGTGCCAGCAGCTTAGATGTCGCGGAATCTGGGGCCAACGTCCTGACTTTC

clone size: .
V gene: TRBV28
D gene: TRBD1
J gene: TRBJ1-2
CDR3 protein: CASRSGQGASGYTF
CDR3 DNA: TGTGCCAGCAGATCCGGACAGGGGGCGAGTGGCTACACCTTC

clone size: .
V gene: TRBV9
D gene: TRBD2
J gene: TRBJ2-5
CDR3 protein: CASSVGASGRETQYF
CDR3 DNA: TGTGCCAGCAGCGTAGGGGCTAGCGGGAGAGAGACCCAGTACTTC

clone size: .
V gene: TRBV11-2
D gene: .
J gene: TRBJ2-2
CDR3 protein: CASSLLAVSTGELFF
CDR3 DNA: TGTGCCAGCAGCTTATTGGCGGTATCGACCGGGGAGCTGTTTTTT

clone size: .
V gene: TRBV6-2/TRBV6-3
D gene: TRBD1
J gene: TRBJ1-2
CDR3 protein: CASSSPGTGNGYTF
CDR3 DNA: TGTGCCAGCAGTTCCCCGGGGACAGGGAACGGCTACACCTTC

clone size: .
V gene: TRBV10-3
D gene: .
J gene: TRBJ1-6
CDR3 protein: CAISELGQGNNSPLHF
CDR3 DNA: TGTGCCATCAGTGAGTTAGGTCAGGGGAACAATTCACCCCTCCACTTT

clone size: once
V gene: TRBV29-1
D gene: TRBD2
J gene: TRBJ2-3
CDR3 protein: CSQAGGGDTQYF
CDR3 DNA: TGCAGTCAAGCGGGGGGCGGAGATACGCAGTATTTT

clone size: .
V gene: TRBV2
D gene: TRBD2
J gene: TRBJ2-7
CDR3 protein: CASDAGVDEQYF
CDR3 DNA: TGTGCCAGCGACGCGGGAGTCGACGAGCAGTACTTC

clone size: .
V gene: TRBV14
D gene: TRBD1
J gene: TRBJ2-5
CDR3 protein: CASSQYRGVVQQETQYF
CDR3 DNA: TGTGCCAGCAGCCAATACAGGGGGGTCGTTCAACAAGAGACCCAGTACTTC

clone size: .
V gene: TRBV6-5
D gene: TRBD1
J gene: TRBJ1-2
CDR3 protein: CASTTPGGLYGYTF
CDR3 DNA: TGTGCCAGCACCACGCCAGGGGGCCTATATGGCTACACCTTC

clone size: once
V gene: TRBV28
D gene: TRBD2
J gene: TRBJ2-1
CDR3 protein: CASSGRVAGGPSSYNEQFF
CDR3 DNA: TGTGCCAGCAGTGGGCGGGTAGCGGGGGGGCCTAGCTCCTACAATGAGCAGTTCTTC

clone size: .
V gene: TRBV19
D gene: TRBD2
J gene: TRBJ2-1
CDR3 protein: CASSRDSPGLAGVYNEQFF
CDR3 DNA: TGTGCCAGTAGTCGGGACTCCCCGGGACTAGCGGGGGTTTACAATGAGCAGTTCTTC

clone size: .
V gene: TRBV6-6
D gene: TRBD1
J gene: TRBJ2-7
CDR3 protein: CASSSTGQGRGEQYF
CDR3 DNA: TGTGCCAGCAGCTCAACTGGACAGGGCCGAGGGGAGCAGTACTTC

clone size: once
V gene: TRBV28
D gene: TRBD1
J gene: TRBJ2-7
CDR3 protein: CASSPSGQRYEQYF
CDR3 DNA: TGTGCCAGCAGCCCGTCGGGACAGAGATACGAGCAGTACTTC

clone size: .
V gene: TRBV14
D gene: TRBD2
J gene: TRBJ2-5
CDR3 protein: CASSQERGGIETQYF
CDR3 DNA: TGTGCCAGCAGCCAAGAGCGGGGGGGCATCGAGACCCAGTACTTC

clone size: .
V gene: TRBV19
D gene: .
J gene: TRBJ1-5
CDR3 protein: CASSMSVAKPQHF
CDR3 DNA: TGTGCCAGTAGTATGAGTGTAGCAAAGCCCCAGCATTTT

clone size: .
V gene: TRBV5-4
D gene: TRBD1
J gene: TRBJ1-2
CDR3 protein: CASSVGQGTANYGYTF
CDR3 DNA: TGTGCCAGCAGCGTCGGACAGGGAACAGCTAACTATGGCTACACCTTC

clone size: .
V gene: TRBV7-2
D gene: TRBD1
J gene: TRBJ2-7
CDR3 protein: CASSLVGDRVATEQYF
CDR3 DNA: TGTGCCAGCAGCTTAGTAGGGGACAGGGTAGCGACCGAGCAGTACTTC

clone size: .
V gene: TRBV13
D gene: .
J gene: TRBJ2-3
CDR3 protein: CASSPRFPDTQYF
CDR3 DNA: TGTGCCAGCAGCCCCCGGTTCCCTGATACGCAGTATTTT

clone size: .
V gene: TRBV9
D gene: .
J gene: TRBJ2-2
CDR3 protein: CASRDNPNTGELFF
CDR3 DNA: TGTGCCAGCAGAGACAATCCGAACACCGGGGAGCTGTTTTTT

clone size: few
V gene: TRBV5-4
D gene: TRBD2
J gene: TRBJ2-2
CDR3 protein: CASSLDGLAANTGELFF
CDR3 DNA: TGTGCCAGCAGCCTGGATGGACTAGCGGCGAACACCGGGGAGCTGTTTTTT

clone size: .
V gene: TRBV2
D gene: TRBD2
J gene: TRBJ2-7
CDR3 protein: CASSPLTSVGSEQYF
CDR3 DNA: TGTGCCAGCAGCCCGTTGACTAGCGTTGGTAGCGAGCAGTACTTC

clone size: .
V gene: TRBV11-2
D gene: .
J gene: TRBJ1-1
CDR3 protein: CASSPGLGGTEAFF
CDR3 DNA: TGTGCCAGCAGCCCCGGACTCGGGGGGACTGAAGCTTTCTTT

clone size: .
V gene: TRBV4-1
D gene: .
J gene: TRBJ1-2
CDR3 protein: CASSPYRETYGYTF
CDR3 DNA: TGCGCCAGCAGTCCCTACAGGGAAACCTATGGCTACACCTTC

clone size: .
V gene: TRBV7-6
D gene: .
J gene: TRBJ2-3
CDR3 protein: CASSLTGDFDTQYF
CDR3 DNA: TGTGCCAGCAGCTTAACAGGCGACTTTGATACGCAGTATTTT

clone size: .
V gene: TRBV5-5
D gene: TRBD1
J gene: TRBJ2-5
CDR3 protein: CASSQRQGQETQYF
CDR3 DNA: TGTGCCAGCAGCCAGAGACAGGGACAAGAGACCCAGTACTTC

clone size: .
V gene: TRBV6-2/TRBV6-3
D gene: TRBD1
J gene: TRBJ1-1
CDR3 protein: CASSSLGTGALKTEAFF
CDR3 DNA: TGTGCCAGCAGTTCCTTGGGGACAGGGGCCCTGAAAACTGAAGCTTTCTTT

clone size: .
V gene: TRBV28
D gene: TRBD1
J gene: TRBJ1-1
CDR3 protein: CASSLTGQGPSEAFF
CDR3 DNA: TGTGCCAGCAGTTTGACGGGACAGGGGCCTTCCGAAGCTTTCTTT

clone size: .
V gene: TRBV6-6
D gene: .
J gene: TRBJ1-1
CDR3 protein: CAEKYGGNTEAFF
CDR3 DNA: TGTGCCGAAAAGTACGGGGGGAACACTGAAGCTTTCTTT

clone size: .
V gene: TRBV7-2
D gene: .
J gene: TRBJ2-7
CDR3 protein: CASSAQTATYEQYF
CDR3 DNA: TGTGCCAGCAGCGCGCAAACTGCCACCTACGAGCAGTACTTC

clone size: .
V gene: TRBV4-2
D gene: TRBD2
J gene: TRBJ2-7
CDR3 protein: CASSRGEPVYEQYF
CDR3 DNA: TGTGCCAGCAGTCGGGGGGAGCCTGTCTACGAGCAGTACTTC

clone size: .
V gene: TRBV5-6
D gene: .
J gene: TRBJ2-3
CDR3 protein: CASSLLRSSAVPDTQYF
CDR3 DNA: TGTGCCAGCAGCCTCCTCCGTTCTAGCGCGGTTCCAGATACGCAGTATTTT

clone size: .
V gene: TRBV6-1
D gene: TRBD2
J gene: TRBJ2-1
CDR3 protein: CASSDPSGGFSYNEQFF
CDR3 DNA: TGTGCCAGCAGTGACCCTAGCGGAGGATTCTCCTACAATGAGCAGTTCTTC

clone size: .
V gene: TRBV6-6
D gene: TRBD1
J gene: TRBJ1-2
CDR3 protein: CASSLGTGDYTF
CDR3 DNA: TGTGCCAGCAGCCTCGGGACAGGGGACTACACCTTC

clone size: once
V gene: TRBV11-2
D gene: .
J gene: TRBJ2-7
CDR3 protein: CASSSYRDRTYEQYF
CDR3 DNA: TGTGCCAGCAGCTCCTATCGCGACAGGACCTACGAGCAGTACTTC

clone size: .
V gene: TRBV29-1
D gene: TRBD2
J gene: TRBJ2-2
CDR3 protein: CSVSGGQNTGELFF
CDR3 DNA: TGCAGCGTTAGCGGGGGGCAGAACACCGGGGAGCTGTTTTTT

clone size: .
V gene: TRBV3-1/TRBV3-2
D gene: .
J gene: TRBJ1-4
CDR3 protein: CASSQDGASLSLFF
CDR3 DNA: TGTGCCAGCAGCCAAGATGGGGCCAGCCTGAGTCTGTTTTTT

clone size: .
V gene: TRBV27
D gene: TRBD2
J gene: TRBJ2-1
CDR3 protein: CASSFGLAGGSYNEQFF
CDR3 DNA: TGTGCCAGCAGTTTCGGACTAGCGGGGGGCTCCTACAATGAGCAGTTCTTC

clone size: .
V gene: TRBV28
D gene: .
J gene: TRBJ1-2
CDR3 protein: CASSLYRGRNWGYTF
CDR3 DNA: TGTGCCAGCAGTTTATATAGGGGCCGAAACTGGGGCTACACCTTC

clone size: once
V gene: TRBV3-1/TRBV3-2
D gene: TRBD2
J gene: TRBJ2-1
CDR3 protein: CASSQGNLAGGPNEQFF
CDR3 DNA: TGTGCCAGCAGCCAGGGAAACTTAGCGGGAGGGCCCAATGAGCAGTTCTTC

clone size: .
V gene: TRBV7-2
D gene: .
J gene: TRBJ1-3
CDR3 protein: CASSFGSATGTGNTIYF
CDR3 DNA: TGTGCCAGCAGCTTTGGCTCAGCAACAGGGACTGGAAACACCATATATTTT

clone size: .
V gene: TRBV4-2
D gene: .
J gene: TRBJ1-6
CDR3 protein: CASSPLGGFYNSPLHF
CDR3 DNA: TGTGCCAGCAGCCCCCTGGGGGGATTCTATAATTCACCCCTCCACTTT

clone size: .
V gene: TRBV11-2
D gene: TRBD1
J gene: TRBJ2-7
CDR3 protein: CASSLRGGGQGDHEQYF
CDR3 DNA: TGTGCCAGCAGCTTAAGGGGAGGAGGACAGGGGGATCACGAGCAGTACTTC